The 4 T cell receptor beta chains listed next were all sequenced from one sample in a study of blood T cell repertoires in COVID-19. Repertoires were generated with immunoSEQ multiplex PCR, while TCRdb's copy carries only in-frame clones and drops some. This table has roughly 320,000 clones, just under 90% appearing once. Input material: peripheral blood. These receptors came from a woman in her fifties or sixties with COVID-19, enrolled during active disease.

V usage is TRBV5-1 and J usage is TRBJ2-1, with TRBD2 matching 10 bases. The CDR3 has 17 residues. V was clipped by 5 bases and J by 1 base; unmatched bases: 9. Germline V gives CDR1 SGHRS, CDR2 YFSETQ. CDR3 bases: TGCGCCAGCAGACGCGCTACTAGCGGGATATCCTACAATGAGCAGTTCTTC. Encoded protein: CASRRATSGISYNEQFF.

The chain is built from TRBV6-5 and TRBJ2-5, with TRBD1 as a possible D gene (6 bases). The V gene lost 2 bases and the J gene lost 4 bases, with 17 bases spanning the gap. Germline CDR1 MNHEY, CDR2 SVGAGI. The CDR3 has 16 amino acids. As DNA, the CDR3 is TGTGCCAGCAGTTACCAAACAGGGATGGCAGGAGAGACCCAGTACTTC. This encodes CASSYQTGMAGETQYF.

The V call is TRBV6-5, the J call TRBJ2-7, with 9 bases that match TRBD2. Unmatched junction bases numbered 6, after V lost 6 bases and J lost 3 bases. This CDR3 contains 14 residues. Germline-derived CDR1 and CDR2 are MNHEY and SVGAGI. CDR3: CASREGLAYYEQYF. In nucleotides, the CDR3 is TGTGCCAGCAGAGAGGGACTAGCCTACTACGAGCAGTACTTC.

The chain links TRBV6-5 to TRBJ1-1; TRBD1 agrees at 7 bases. The CDR3 totals 15 residues. Germline assignment: CDR1 MNHEY and CDR2 SVGAGI. J gave up 7 bases and V 6 bases, and 14 bases lay outside the gene matches. For the CDR3, the DNA is TGTGCCAGCAGCGAGGACAGGCCCCCACCATATGAAGCTTTCTTT. It encodes CASSEDRPPPYEAFF.